The 21 T cell receptor beta chains below all came from one sample that was sequenced in a study of glioma-infiltrating T cells (dated by TCRdb to about 2016). Sequenced using an Illumina MiSeq. TCR alpha and beta CDR3 regions were amplified with the iRepertoire nested amplicon-rescue multiplex PCR (arm-PCR) platform from RNA. Starting from the raw public reads, TCRdb applied fastp trimming at Q25, assembled clones with MiXCR and retained in-frame beta chains. Rows with a matching CDR3 protein are joined into one entry that keeps the most common DNA and genes. For this sample the table gives about 410,000 distinct CDR3 sequences, of which around 38% were detected only once. The top ten constitute 9.5% to 15% of the sample. The sample was glioma tissue, nonneoplastic brain tissue, or PBMCs (not recorded which). All receptors come from a human donor with low-grade glioma or glioblastoma, undergoing nonglioma brain surgery, or in good health (not recorded which).

On this clonotype itself: A much larger clone differs from this one at a single base, so this may be a read error. The chain combines TRBV28 with TRBJ1-5, with D unresolved. V was cut by 1 base and J by 5 bases, with 12 bases left in between. Germline V CDR1 and CDR2: MDHEN, SYDVKM. CDR3 length: 15 residues. The CDR3, as DNA: TGTGCCAGCAGTTTATTAGACGAACGCGATCAGCCCCAGCATTTT. Amino acids: CASSLLDERDQPQHF.

The chain is built from TRBV20-1 and TRBJ2-1, with D tentatively TRBD2 (7 bases). V gave up 0 bases and J gave up 0 bases, with 15 bases separating them. CDR1 DFQATT and CDR2 SNEGSKA come from the germline V gene (reference sequence). This CDR3 contains 17 residues. CDR3 loop: CSARDPPGGSSYNEQFF. For the CDR3, the DNA is TGCAGTGCTAGAGACCCCCCGGGGGGCAGCTCCTACAATGAGCAGTTCTTC.

Turning to this clonotype: Just one base apart from a much larger clone, this may be a read error. This chain joins TRBV6-2 or TRBV6-3 and TRBJ2-5; D unclear. CDR3 length: 13 amino acids. The V gene's germline CDR1 is MNHEY and CDR2 SVGEGT. The DNA of the CDR3 is TGTGCCAGCAGTTACATGTACCAAGAGACCCGGTACTTC. It encodes CASSYMYQETRYF.

This clonotype has only a few counts. V and J are TRBV11-1 and TRBJ2-7; 7 bases line up with TRBD1. The J segment lost 2 bases and the V segment lost 1 base, leaving 2 bases of the junction unmatched. Germline CDR1 is SGHAT and CDR2 is FQDESV (reference sequence). The CDR3 is 14 amino acids. The CDR3: CASSLGTGPYEQYF. The CDR3 DNA is TGTGCCAGCAGCTTAGGGACAGGACCCTACGAGCAGTACTTC.

The chain carries TRBV5-5 and TRBJ2-1; D is ambiguous. The germline V and J ends were trimmed by 3 bases and 9 bases, with 16 bases remaining between them. The germline gives CDR1 SGHKS, CDR2 YYEKEE (reference sequence). This CDR3 region has 14 residues. For the CDR3, the DNA is TGTGCCAGCAGCTCGTACTACTCCTCTGGTGAGCAGTTCTTC. It codes for CASSSYYSSGEQFF.

With respect to this clonotype: This may come from a read error, since a much larger clone is one base off. The J gene is TRBJ2-1, the V gene TRBV28; the D gene is possibly TRBD1 (5 bases). CDR1 is MDHEN and CDR2 is SYDVKM in the germline V gene. The CDR3 runs to 14 residues. The CDR3 DNA sequence: TGTGCCAGCAGTTTTGGTACAGGATACAATGAGCAGCTCTTC. Amino acid sequence: CASSFGTGYNEQLF.

A note on this clonotype: At one boundary the junction diverges from the germline segment, which might be a read error. The chain links TRBV7-2 to TRBJ2-7; D gene ambiguous. This CDR3 spans 11 amino acids. Germline V gene data show CDR1 as SGHTA and CDR2 as FQGNSA. The CDR3: CAGSQGYEQYF. The DNA for the CDR3 is TGTGCCGGCAGCCAAGGCTACGAGCAGTACTTC. Filled out from reference TRBV7-2 and TRBJ2-7, the complete variable domain reads GAGVSQSPSNKVTEKGKDVELRCDPISGHTALYWYRQSLGQGLEFLIYFQGNSAPDKSGLPSDRFSAERTGGSVSTLTIQRTQQEDSAVYLCAGSQGYEQYFGPGTRLTVT.

A single count supports this clonotype. The rearrangement uses TRBV12-3 or TRBV12-4 and TRBJ1-1; TRBD1 is a possible D gene (5 bases). Between the trimmed V and J ends, which lost 3 bases and 4 bases, there was a span of 15 bases. CDR3 length equals 15 residues. The CDR3 coding sequence is TGTGCCAGCAGTTTCCTTGTGTGGGGCCCCACTGAAGCTTTCTTT. Its protein product is CASSFLVWGPTEAFF.

On this clonotype: A read error is possible here, since a much larger clone lies one base away. A read error is likely, as this CDR3 ends without the conserved phenylalanine or tryptophan. This sequence joins TRBV27 and TRBJ1-1; D remains unclear. Germline CDR1 is MNHEY and CDR2 is SMNVEV (reference sequence). The CDR3 is 14 residues long. With 0 bases removed from V and 3 bases from J, the gap between germline ends came to 8 bases. The CDR3 nucleotides are TGTGCCAGCAGTTTATCTCCTCGGTACACTGAAGCTTTCCTT. Its translation: CASSLSPRYTEAFL.

In the case of this clonotype: The germline gene is not matched at one end of the junction; a read error may be the cause. The genes are TRBV18 and TRBJ1-2; no reliable D call. In germline, CDR1 is KGHSH, CDR2 LQKENI. CDR3 length: 13 amino acids. CDR3 DNA sequence: TGTGCCAGATCACCACCGGATAACTATGGCTACACCTTC. Translation gives CARSPPDNYGYTF.

About this clonotype itself: A much larger clone sits a single nucleotide away, making a read error possible. The chain carries TRBV6-1 and TRBJ2-7; 11 bases agree with TRBD2. Germline trimming cut 5 bases from V and 3 bases from J; bases unmatched to any gene: 12. The CDR3 extends over 17 amino acids. The germline CDR1 and CDR2 sequences are MNHNS and SASEGT. The CDR3: CASSSLSLAGVYYEQYF. CDR3 DNA sequence: TGTGCCAGCAGTTCCCTCTCACTAGCGGGAGTCTACTACGAGCAGTACTTC.

This chain joins TRBV20-1 and TRBJ2-7; TRBD2 matches 10 bases. With 6 bases clipped from V and 4 bases from J, the junction kept 6 bases outside the gene matches. The CDR3 loop spans 13 amino acids. Germline V gene data show CDR1 as DFQATT and CDR2 as SNEGSKA (reference sequence). As DNA, the CDR3 is TGCAGTGCAAGTAGCGGGAGGCAATACGAGCAGTACTTC. It is translated as CSASSGRQYEQYF.

In the case of this clonotype: This may stem from a read error, because a much larger clone lies one nucleotide away. V and J are TRBV27 and TRBJ1-2, with D uncertain. V lost 3 bases to trimming and J lost 5 bases, with 10 bases between them. The germline V gene has CDR1 MNHEY and CDR2 SMNVEV (reference sequence). The CDR3 covers 13 residues. Here the CDR3 reads CASSFHPGYGYTF. CDR3 coding DNA: TGTGCCAGCAGTTTTCATCCTGGATATGGCTACACCTTC.

Note on this clonotype: Mismatch with germline at one junction end may stem from a read error. The rearrangement links TRBV5-4 to TRBJ2-1; D is uncertain. From germline, CDR1 is SGHNT and CDR2 YYREEE (reference sequence). There are 12 residues in the CDR3. In nucleotides, the CDR3 is TGTGCCATCAGCCTCCCGACCCATGAGCAGTTCTTC. The encoded protein is CAISLPTHEQFF.

For this clonotype: A much larger clone is a single base away; this may be a read error. The CDR3 ends on some other residue instead of the conserved phenylalanine or tryptophan, so this is likely a read error. The genes are TRBV2 and TRBJ1-5; D not certain. Germline values: CDR1 SNHLY, CDR2 FYNNEI. The CDR3 is 13 residues long. V was cut by 7 bases and J by 7 bases, with 14 bases left in between. CDR3 sequence (DNA): TGTGCCAGCATTCGTGAGGTTGGGCAGCCCCAGCATGTT. Translating gives CASIREVGQPQHV.

Worth noting for this clonotype: A much larger clonotype is one base distant, so this may be a read error. The J gene is TRBJ2-1, the V gene TRBV20-1; 7 nucleotides match TRBD2. The CDR3 loop spans 13 amino acids. Germline V gene sequence: CDR1 DFQATT, CDR2 SNEGSKA (reference sequence). The CDR3 reads CSLSGGPYNEQFF. In DNA, the CDR3 is TGCAGCCTGTCGGGGGGTCCCTACAATGAGCAGTTCTTC.

This clonotype was detected a few times. This chain uses TRBV10-3 with TRBJ2-1; 7 positions match TRBD2. Germline loops: CDR1 ENHRY, CDR2 SYGVKD. This CDR3 has 15 residues. Trimming removed 4 bases from V and 6 bases from J; junction bases left unmatched: 9. The CDR3: CAISAGEGPGNEQFF. In nucleotides, the CDR3 is TGTGCCATCAGTGCGGGGGAGGGCCCGGGCAATGAGCAGTTCTTC.

This chain uses TRBV6-1 with TRBJ2-1; D tentatively reads TRBD1 or TRBD2 (5 bases each). Trimming shortened V by 5 bases and J by 5 bases, and 10 bases separated the two germline ends. This CDR3 spans 13 amino acids. Per the germline V gene, CDR1 is MNHNS and CDR2 is SASEGT. The CDR3 region is CASSRGTHNEQFF. The CDR3 bases are TGTGCCAGCAGTCGTGGGACGCACAATGAGCAGTTCTTC.

This sequence joins TRBV6-5 and TRBJ2-7, with 11 bases aligning to TRBD2. V dropped 4 bases and J dropped 5; count of bases not matched to a gene: 4. CDR1 and CDR2 from the germline V gene are MNHEY and SVGAGI. This CDR3 has 14 amino acids. The CDR3 loop is CASSSLAGANEQYF. For the CDR3, the DNA is TGTGCCAGCAGTTCACTAGCGGGGGCCAACGAGCAGTACTTC.

The chain couples TRBV10-3 to TRBJ1-1; D is possibly TRBD1 (5 bases). Trimming took off 7 bases at V and 1 base at J, with 10 bases between the two ends. Germline CDR1 ENHRY, CDR2 SYGVKD. The CDR3 has 13 residues. This CDR3 reads CAINLDRNTEAFF. The CDR3 DNA reads as TGTGCCATCAACCTAGACAGGAACACTGAAGCTTTCTTT.

This chain joins TRBV29-1 and TRBJ1-2; 8 bases agree with TRBD1. Trimming at V came to 1 base and at J to 8 bases, leaving 6 bases not matched to a gene. Looked up from germline, CDR1 is SQVTM and CDR2 is ANQGSEA. The CDR3 length is 13 residues. The CDR3 coding sequence is TGCAGCGTTGAAGTCGGACAGGGTGGCGGCTACACCTTC. This gives the protein CSVEVGQGGGYTF.